This TCR beta chain derives from a study of blood T cell repertoires in COVID-19. The wider study: T cells, B-cell-depleted T cells, or PBMCs provided the cDNA or gDNA that served as material.

Per the authors' pipeline: Estimation of nucleated cell counts was performed using reference gene primer amplification. Assay used: immunoSEQ multiplex PCR; TCRdb lists only in-frame clones, some missing. For V, J and clone size, that table is used; D and trimming come from the DNA. The data hold some 150,000 clones, with roughly 88% observed a single time. V lost 6 bases to trimming and J lost 0 bases, with 16 bases between them. This CDR3 comprises 16 residues. Looked up from germline, CDR1 is SGHTA and CDR2 is FQGNSA. This sequence joins TRBV7-2 and TRBJ2-3; perhaps TRBD2 as D (6 bases). Sequenced input: peripheral blood. This TCR was recovered from a man aged 60 to 75 who had recovered from COVID-19. The CDR3: CASSGFGGTSTDTQYF. In nucleotides, the CDR3 is TGTGCCAGCAGTGGCTTCGGAGGGACCAGCACAGATACGCAGTATTTT.